This T cell receptor beta chain was obtained from a study of blood T cell repertoires in COVID-19. Overall study: Samples taken during acute and convalescent COVID-19 were collected in the United States, Italy and Spain. PBMCs, B-cell-depleted T cells, or T cells were the source of the cDNA or gDNA that made up the material.

Clones were read by immunoSEQ multiplex PCR, and TCRdb kept only the in-frame ones, dropping some. The sample carries about 63,000 clones, roughly four fifths recorded once. From germline, CDR1 is MDHEN and CDR2 SYDVKM. The CDR3 contains 14 residues. V lost 3 bases to trimming and J lost 4 bases, with 13 bases between them. The sequencing input was peripheral blood. The receptor comes from a woman older than 75 with acute or convalescent COVID-19. The chain employs TRBV28 and TRBJ2-7; a weak D match, TRBD1 (6 bases). CDR3 nucleotides: TGTGCCAGCAGTTTTAACAGGGCCCCGTACGAGCAGTACTTC. This sequence encodes CASSFNRAPYEQYF.